A selection of T cell receptor beta chains follows, all from one sample in a study of T cell repertoires in cytomegalovirus infection. TCRdb itself ran the reads through MiXCR, one entry per CDR3 protein. The sample holds around 450,000 distinct CDR3 sequences, roughly a third seen once. The specimen was PBMCs. The receptors here all came from a human donor in good health (CMV status not recorded). Some clones in this sample may be carry-over from other donors' samples. Both conserved end residues are part of each CDR3. Each record gives: D gene, clone size, V gene, J gene, CDR3 DNA, CDR3 protein. A D gene is named only where the DNA matches it firmly. Rows give clone size only sometimes, using once, few, many, or a class for an expanded clone.

>TRBD2|NA|TRBV29-1|TRBJ2-1
TGCAGCGTTGACGGGACTAGCGGGGGAGACTACAATGAGCAGTTCTTC
CSVDGTSGGDYNEQFF
>NA|NA|TRBV6-1|TRBJ2-7
TGTGCCAGCAGGCGGGGGCAGGGCCTCTACGAGCAGTACTTC
CASRRGQGLYEQYF
>NA|NA|TRBV5-5|TRBJ1-5
TGTGCCAGCAGCTTGGGCCACCCGTCCGACAGGTGGGTTAATCAGCCCCAGCATTTT
CASSLGHPSDRWVNQPQHF
>NA|NA|TRBV20-1|TRBJ1-4
TGCAGTGCTAGCGGCAGGGATTCAACTAATGAAAAACTGTTTTTT
CSASGRDSTNEKLFF
>NA|NA|TRBV6-2/TRBV6-3|TRBJ2-2
TGTGCCAGCACTTCCCGGGCGAACACCGGGGAGCTGTTTTTT
CASTSRANTGELFF
>NA|NA|TRBV5-6|TRBJ2-6
TGTGCCAGCAGGACAGAGAGCTCTGGGGCCAACGTCCTGACTTTC
CASRTESSGANVLTF
>TRBD1|few|TRBV5-5|TRBJ2-5
TGTGCCAGCAGCCTGACGGGACAGGGGGCGCGGCGAGAGACCCAGTACTTC
CASSLTGQGARRETQYF
>NA|many|TRBV4-1|TRBJ1-6
TGCGCCAGCAGCTCGACCGTTGACCATTCACCCCTCCACTTT
CASSSTVDHSPLHF
>NA|NA|TRBV6-4|TRBJ2-3
TGTGCCAGCAGTGACGCCCCGGGGGCGGGAGATACGCAGTATTTT
CASSDAPGAGDTQYF
>TRBD1|once|TRBV27|TRBJ2-1
TGTGCCAGCAGGGGACAGGTTTTTAGCTCCTACAATGAGCAGTTCTTC
CASRGQVFSSYNEQFF
>TRBD1|few|TRBV25-1|TRBJ2-5
TGTGCCAGCAGTGGTTATCCAGACAGGGGAAGCCAAGAGACCCAGTACTTC
CASSGYPDRGSQETQYF
>NA|NA|TRBV24-1|TRBJ2-3
TGTGCCACCAGTGATACCCGAGGGGTGCGCGTATTTACAGATACGCAGTATTTT
CATSDTRGVRVFTDTQYF
>NA|NA|TRBV5-4|TRBJ2-5
TGTGCCAGCAGCTTGCATTGCGGGGGCCGGGAGGAGACCCAGTACTTC
CASSLHCGGREETQYF
>NA|few|TRBV9|TRBJ1-1
TGTGCCAGCAGCGTAGGTGGGGGGGCTGGCACTGAAGCTTTCTTT
CASSVGGGAGTEAFF
>TRBD1|NA|TRBV7-2|TRBJ1-2
TGTGCCAGCAGCCTTCAGACAGGGACCTATGGCTACACCTTC
CASSLQTGTYGYTF
>NA|few|TRBV27|TRBJ1-4
TGTGCCAGCAGTTTATCGGAGACGTTGGCTGGAAAACTGTTTTTT
CASSLSETLAGKLFF
>TRBD1|NA|TRBV2|TRBJ2-5
TGTGCCAGCAGTGAGGAACCCGACAGGGAAGAGACCCAGTACTTC
CASSEEPDREETQYF
>NA|NA|TRBV2|TRBJ2-4
TGTGCCAGCAGTGAGAGACAGCCGTTAGCCAAAAACATTCAGTACTTC
CASSERQPLAKNIQYF
>NA|NA|TRBV15|TRBJ2-3
TGTGCCACCAGCAGAGACCGGGGTGATACGCAGTATTTT
CATSRDRGDTQYF
>TRBD1|many|TRBV6-1|TRBJ2-1
TGTGCCAGCAGTCGGACAGGGGGCAATGAGCAGTTCTTC
CASSRTGGNEQFF
>NA|many|TRBV7-2|TRBJ1-1
TGTGCCAGCAGCCCGACGGGTCGCCGGGGGAACACTGAAGCTTTCTTT
CASSPTGRRGNTEAFF
>NA|many|TRBV7-8|TRBJ2-7
TGTGCCAGCAGCTCATCCCTTTGGGGGCGGGGGCGTTCCTACGAGCAGTACTTC
CASSSSLWGRGRSYEQYF
>TRBD1|many|TRBV7-2|TRBJ2-6
TGTGCCAGCAGACCTAACAGGGGTGGTGGGGCCAACGTCCTGACTTTC
CASRPNRGGGANVLTF
>NA|NA|TRBV30|TRBJ1-1
TGTGCCTGGAGTGTGTCAGGGTGGGCGAACACTGAAGCTTTCTTT
CAWSVSGWANTEAFF
>TRBD1|many|TRBV7-9|TRBJ1-1
TGTGCCAGCAGCCCTCGTCCCGGGACAGGGTTGGGCACTGAAGCTTTCTTT
CASSPRPGTGLGTEAFF
>TRBD2|NA|TRBV20-1|TRBJ2-5
TGCAGTGCGTTCCCGGGAGGAGAAGAGACCCAGTACTTC
CSAFPGGEETQYF
>NA|many|TRBV7-9|TRBJ1-4
TGTGCCAGCAGCTCCCGGGAAAAACTGTTTTTT
CASSSREKLFF
>NA|NA|TRBV27|TRBJ1-5
TGTGCCAGCAGGCCGTCCTTGGGCGCCGGTCAGCCCCAGCATTTT
CASRPSLGAGQPQHF
>TRBD1|NA|TRBV28|TRBJ1-5
TGTGCCAGCAGTTCACTCTGGGGACAGGTAAAGCCCCAGCATTTT
CASSSLWGQVKPQHF
>TRBD2|many|TRBV6-1|TRBJ2-7
TGTGCCAGCTCCCCCTCAGTAGCGGGGGCTAATGGCGAGCAGTACTTC
CASSPSVAGANGEQYF
>TRBD1|NA|TRBV12-3/TRBV12-4|TRBJ1-1
TGTGCCAGCAGTACGAGGACAGGGGCGAACACTGAAGCTTTCTTT
CASSTRTGANTEAFF
>NA|NA|TRBV25-1|TRBJ2-7
TGTGACAGCAGCTTCCAACTAGAGTCCGAGCAGTACTTC
CDSSFQLESEQYF
>TRBD1|few|TRBV6-1|TRBJ2-4
TGTGCCAGCAGTGCACTGGACAGGGATGCAAACATTCAGTACTTC
CASSALDRDANIQYF
>TRBD2|NA|TRBV5-6|TRBJ2-7
TGTGCCAGCAGCCCCGGGACTAACTACTACGAGCAGTACTTC
CASSPGTNYYEQYF
>TRBD1|many|TRBV11-1|TRBJ2-5
TGTGCCAGCAGCTCAAGGACAGGGGGACAAAAGACCCAGTACTTC
CASSSRTGGQKTQYF
>NA|many|TRBV7-2|TRBJ2-5
TGTGCCAGCAGCCCGAGCCTAGCCCAAGAGACCCAGTACTTC
CASSPSLAQETQYF
>TRBD2|medium-sized|TRBV7-2|TRBJ2-1
TGTGCCAGCAGCTTGCGGGGGGAATACAATGAGCAGTTCTTC
CASSLRGEYNEQFF
>NA|many|TRBV12-3/TRBV12-4|TRBJ2-1
TGTGCCAGCAGTGTGGCTCCCGTGGGTCTCAATGAGCAGTTCTTC
CASSVAPVGLNEQFF
>NA|NA|TRBV4-1|TRBJ2-7
TGCGCCAGCAGCCAAGTGGGACTGGCTTCCTACGAGCAGTACTTC
CASSQVGLASYEQYF
>NA|NA|TRBV6-2/TRBV6-3|TRBJ2-1
TGTGCCAGCAGCACCCTACCTCCGGGACCTACCTCCTACAATGAGCAGTTCTTC
CASSTLPPGPTSYNEQFF
>NA|many|TRBV7-9|TRBJ1-1
TGTGCCAGCAGCTTAGACGGGAACGCTGAAGCTTTCTTT
CASSLDGNAEAFF
>NA|many|TRBV7-6|TRBJ1-6
TGTGCCAGCAGCCCTGCAAATTCACCCCTCCACTTT
CASSPANSPLHF
>TRBD2|NA|TRBV10-3|TRBJ2-1
TGTGACATCAGTTCCCGGACTAGCGGGGGGTTGTACAATGAGCAGTTCTTC
CDISSRTSGGLYNEQFF
>TRBD2|NA|TRBV12-3/TRBV12-4|TRBJ2-3
TGTGCCAGCAGTCAACTAGCGGGGGGGCCATTTACGCAGTATTTT
CASSQLAGGPFTQYF
>NA|NA|TRBV7-8|TRBJ2-2
TGTGCCAGCAGCTTGCAGCACACCGGGGAGCTGTTTTTT
CASSLQHTGELFF
>TRBD2|NA|TRBV11-2|TRBJ2-5
TGTGCCAGCAGCGAAAGCTGGATTGGGACTAGTCAAGAGACCCAGTCCTTC
CASSESWIGTSQETQSF
>NA|few|TRBV2|TRBJ1-2
TGTGCCAGCTTCGGGGCAGGCGACCGAAGCTACACCTTC
CASFGAGDRSYTF
>NA|many|TRBV7-2|TRBJ2-1
TGTGCCAGCACCTATAGTGGCAATGAGCAGTTCTTC
CASTYSGNEQFF
>NA|few|TRBV19|TRBJ2-4
TGTGCCAGTAGTACAAGAAAACCGGGCGACATCGTAGCCAAAAACATTCAGTACTTC
CASSTRKPGDIVAKNIQYF
>TRBD2|NA|TRBV4-1|TRBJ2-7
TGCGCCAGCAGCGCCAGCGGGGGAAGCTCCTACGAGCAGTACTTC
CASSASGGSSYEQYF
>NA|NA|TRBV20-1|TRBJ1-2
TGCAGTGCTAGGAGTAGGCAGGGAGTTTTACCTGGCTACACCTTC
CSARSRQGVLPGYTF
>NA|NA|TRBV6-2/TRBV6-3|TRBJ1-1
TGTGCCAGCAGTTTATCAGGCAGCGGCGCTGAAGCTTTCTTT
CASSLSGSGAEAFF
>NA|NA|TRBV12-3/TRBV12-4|TRBJ2-2
TGTGCCAGCAGTTTATTAGGATCCGGGGAGCTGTTTTTT
CASSLLGSGELFF
>NA|NA|TRBV4-1|TRBJ1-5
TGCGCCAGCCGGGGGAGGATCGGCAGTGAGCCCCAGCATTTT
CASRGRIGSEPQHF
>NA|NA|TRBV9|TRBJ2-1
TGTGCCAGCAGCCCCCGGGGAGGCCTCTACAATGAGCAGTTCTTC
CASSPRGGLYNEQFF
>NA|few|TRBV19|TRBJ1-5
TGTGCCAGTACTCCGAGGCAGGGCGGCAATCAGCCCCAGCATTTT
CASTPRQGGNQPQHF
>TRBD1|NA|TRBV6-1|TRBJ1-5
TGTGCCAGCAGCTACGACCAGGTGGGACAGGGTCAGCCCCAGCATTTT
CASSYDQVGQGQPQHF
>NA|NA|TRBV7-6|TRBJ2-2
TGTGCCAGCAGCTTACCATCTTTGAGTATAGGCGGGGAGCTGTTTTTT
CASSLPSLSIGGELFF
>TRBD1|NA|TRBV6-5|TRBJ1-3
TGTGCCGCCCTGCTGTGTGGGACAGGGGGCCAGCGGAACACCATATATTTT
CAALLCGTGGQRNTIYF